The 23 T cell receptor beta chains listed next were all sequenced from one sample in a study of Ad26.COV2.S vaccination and SARS-CoV-2 variants. Treatment described: about 20 received Ad26.COV2.S at low or high dose, single or two shots; about five received placebo; per-sample allocation not given. On day 63 after the first injection, vaccine and placebo recipients gave samples. This table comes from immunoSEQ multiplex PCR, and its TCRdb copy is limited to in-frame clones, with some not included. The sample shows 350,000 to 450,000 clones, around 82% of them seen only once. The sample in question was peripheral blood, obtained in a trial of Ad26.COV2.S vaccine versus placebo. The receptor source for this set is a person aged 18 to 65 who received the Ad26.COV2.S COVID-19 vaccine or a placebo.

This chain connects TRBV4-2 to TRBJ1-1; possible D gene TRBD1, 5 bases. From germline, CDR1 is LGHNA and CDR2 YNFKEQ. This CDR3 has 16 amino acids. The germline V and J ends were trimmed by 3 bases and 3 bases, with 17 bases remaining between them. Here the CDR3 reads CASSQALVLGDTEAFF. The CDR3 DNA reads as TGTGCCAGCAGCCAGGCCCTAGTATTGGGGGACACTGAAGCTTTCTTT.

The V and J genes are TRBV18 and TRBJ2-6, with a tentative D call TRBD1 (6 bases). Trimming removed 5 bases at V and 2 bases at J, with 16 bases between. Germline CDR1 KGHSH, CDR2 LQKENI. CDR3 length: 17 amino acids. The CDR3 nucleotides are TGTGCCAGCTCATCGAATTTACAGGGAACTGGGGCCAACGTCCTGACTTTC. Its translation: CASSSNLQGTGANVLTF. The entire variable domain, with the rest obtained from reference TRBV18 and TRBJ2-6, is as follows: NAGVMQNPRHLVRRRGQEARLRCSPMKGHSHVYWYRQLPEEGLKFMVYLQKENIIDESGMPKERFSAEFPKEGPSILRIQQVVRGDSAAYFCASSSNLQGTGANVLTFGAGSRLTVL.

The table lists this clone with a count of one. The chain links TRBV5-6 to TRBJ1-2; TRBD1 matches at 8 bases. Germline values: CDR1 SGHDT, CDR2 YYEEEE. The CDR3 length is 15 residues. The junction had 8 bases not matched to a gene; V was cut back by 3 bases and J by 4 bases. The DNA for the CDR3 is TGTGCCAGCAGCTCGCCGGACAGGGAGTTCTATGGCTACACCTTC. Protein sequence: CASSSPDREFYGYTF.

The rearrangement joins TRBV6-5 to TRBJ1-1; D is undetermined. The CDR3 has 13 residues. Germline values: CDR1 MNHEY, CDR2 SVGAGI. Trimming removed 2 bases at V and 3 bases at J, with 7 bases between. This CDR3 is CASSYGGYTEAFF. For the CDR3, the DNA is TGTGCCAGCAGTTACGGCGGTTACACTGAAGCTTTCTTT.

This clone was seen just once. The gene calls are TRBV19 and TRBJ2-3; D remains unclear. This CDR3 region has 15 residues. Trimming removed 8 bases at V and 0 bases at J, with 15 bases between. Germline CDR1 LNHDA, CDR2 SQIVND (reference sequence). CDR3 residues: CASGRRIGSTDTQYF. The CDR3 nucleotides read TGTGCCAGTGGCAGACGTATAGGTAGCACAGATACGCAGTATTTT.

This sequence joins TRBV6-2 or TRBV6-3 and TRBJ2-7; D possibly corresponds to TRBD2 (6 bases). The length of the CDR3 is 13 residues. Germline CDR1 and CDR2: MNHEY and SVGEGT. V lost 2 bases and J 4 bases, leaving 9 bases between the germline ends. CDR3: CASSYPGGYEQYF. DNA for the CDR3: TGTGCCAGCAGTTACCCAGGAGGGTACGAGCAGTACTTC.

This clone was seen once. This chain uses TRBV28 with TRBJ1-6, with D hard to call. The V gene's germline CDR1 is MDHEN and CDR2 SYDVKM. V lost 5 bases and J 10 bases, leaving 12 bases between the germline ends. This CDR3 spans 13 amino acids. Here the CDR3 reads CASSEVFGSPLHF. DNA for the CDR3: TGTGCCAGCAGTGAGGTCTTTGGATCACCCCTCCACTTT.

V usage is TRBV12-3 or TRBV12-4 and J usage is TRBJ1-5, with TRBD1 identical over 7 bases. V was clipped by 4 bases and J by 5 bases; unmatched bases: 2. The CDR3 sequence is 13 residues long. This CDR3 is CASSSGQDQPQHF. The DNA of the CDR3 is TGTGCCAGCAGTTCCGGACAGGATCAGCCCCAGCATTTT.

The gene calls are TRBV6-5 and TRBJ2-3; the D is unclear. Trimming took off 6 bases at V and 2 bases at J, with 12 bases between the two ends. This CDR3 is 14 amino acids long. From germline, CDR1 is MNHEY and CDR2 SVGAGI. The CDR3 reads CASRAGQYTDTQYF. The CDR3 bases are TGTGCCAGCAGGGCCGGCCAATACACAGATACGCAGTATTTT.

The rearrangement joins TRBV3-1 (or the pseudogene TRBV3-2) to TRBJ2-2; tentatively, D is TRBD1 (6 bases). The germline gives CDR1 LGHDT, CDR2 YNNKEL (reference sequence). Between the trimmed V and J ends, which lost 5 bases and 6 bases, there was a span of 13 bases. The CDR3 runs to 14 residues. The CDR3 DNA reads as TGTGCCAGCAGCTCGAGGAGGACAGCCGGGGAGCTGTTTTTT. Encoded protein: CASSSRRTAGELFF.

The gene calls are TRBV19 and TRBJ2-1; 9 positions match TRBD1. The V gene's germline CDR1 is LNHDA and CDR2 SQIVND (reference sequence). Trimming at V came to 9 bases and at J to 4 bases, leaving 10 bases not matched to a gene. The CDR3 covers 15 residues. The CDR3: CASQGTGGPYNEQFF. Written as DNA, the CDR3 is TGTGCCAGCCAGGGAACAGGGGGCCCTTACAATGAGCAGTTCTTC.

The V and J genes are TRBV4-2 and TRBJ1-2, with D tentatively TRBD1 (5 bases). This CDR3 comprises 14 residues. Trimming took 0 bases from V and 4 from J, leaving 9 bases between them. Germline V gene sequence: CDR1 LGHNA, CDR2 YNFKEQ. CDR3: CASSQERGGYGYTF. CDR3 DNA: TGTGCCAGCAGCCAAGAGCGGGGGGGCTATGGCTACACCTTC.

This chain joins TRBV18 and TRBJ2-4; D not certain. The germline V gene encodes CDR1 KGHSH and CDR2 LQKENI. Trimming removed 6 bases from V and 7 bases from J, with 10 bases in between. The CDR3 length is 12 residues. The CDR3 sequence: CASSLLDNIQYF. The CDR3 nucleotides read TGTGCCAGCTCTCTCCTAGACAACATTCAGTACTTC.

The chain couples TRBV29-1 to TRBJ1-1; D is undetermined. V lost 4 bases, J lost 1 base, and 13 bases lay in between. Germline V lookup: CDR1 SQVTM, CDR2 ANQGSEA. The CDR3 is 14 amino acids. CDR3 amino acids: CSVAPRVANTEAFF. The CDR3 DNA reads TGCAGCGTTGCCCCCCGGGTGGCGAACACTGAAGCTTTCTTT.

The chain combines TRBV19 with TRBJ1-4; D might be TRBD1 (6 bases). This CDR3 is 16 amino acids long. The germline CDR1 and CDR2 sequences are LNHDA and SQIVND (reference sequence). Trimming cost V 3 bases and J 0 bases, with 11 bases left between them. CDR3 loop: CASSIGGQATNEKLFF. The CDR3 region has the DNA TGTGCCAGTAGTATTGGGGGGCAAGCAACTAATGAAAAACTGTTTTTT. The complete variable domain, with remaining parts taken from reference TRBV19 and TRBJ1-4, reads DGGITQSPKYLFRKEGQNVTLSCEQNLNHDAMYWYRQDPGQGLRLIYYSQIVNDFQKGDIAEGYSVSREKKESFPLTVTSAQKNPTAFYLCASSIGGQATNEKLFFGSGTQLSVL.

The CDR3 is CASSLLSRGTGDTF. The CDR3 DNA follows: TGTGCCAGCAGCTTATTGTCCCGGGGGACAGGAGACACCTTC. V usage is TRBV7-8 and J usage is TRBJ1-2; 8 bases are a match to TRBD1. This CDR3 region has 14 residues. Trimming took 2 bases from V and 12 from J; bases not matched to a gene: 11. Germline loops: CDR1 SGHVS, CDR2 FQNEAQ.

This clone was seen just once. V gene TRBV7-2 combines with J gene TRBJ1-3; tentatively, D is TRBD1 (6 bases). V was trimmed by 5 bases and J by 5 bases, leaving 13 bases between them. This CDR3 has 14 amino acids. Germline CDR1 reads SGHTA; CDR2 reads FQGNSA. CDR3 DNA sequence: TGTGCCAGCAGCCCGAGGGGGTATAGAAACACCATATATTTT. Amino acid sequence: CASSPRGYRNTIYF.

This clone was found many times. This chain connects TRBV24-1 to TRBJ2-2, with D unclear. Germline lookup yields CDR1 KGHDR and CDR2 SFDVKD. V shed 3 bases and J shed 3 bases, with 7 bases lying between them. This CDR3 comprises 14 residues. Here the CDR3 reads CATSDGRDTGELFF. The CDR3 DNA is TGTGCCACCAGTGATGGTCGGGACACCGGGGAGCTGTTTTTT.

J is TRBJ2-7 and V is TRBV30; TRBD1 aligns across 9 bases. This CDR3 has 14 amino acids. Trimming removed 2 bases from V and 4 bases from J; junction bases left unmatched: 6. Germline V gives CDR1 GTSNPN, CDR2 SVGIG (reference sequence). The CDR3 DNA is TGTGCCTGGAGTCCCGGGACAGGGAGGTACGAGCAGTACTTC. Protein: CAWSPGTGRYEQYF. The full variable domain, with the rest looked up from reference TRBV30 and TRBJ2-7, is SQTIHQWPATLVQPVGSPLSLECTVEGTSNPNLYWYRQAAGRGLQLLFYSVGIGQISSEVPQNLSASRPQDRQFILSSKKLLLSDSGFYLCAWSPGTGRYEQYFGPGTRLTVT.

The chain employs TRBV6-5 and TRBJ2-7; 8 bases match TRBD1. CDR1 and CDR2 from the germline V gene are MNHEY and SVGAGI. This CDR3 spans 13 amino acids. With V trimmed by 6 bases and J by 7 bases, 8 bases remained unmatched. The CDR3 DNA follows: TGTGCCAGCAGATGGGACAGGTTAGGAGAGCAGTACTTC. Residues: CASRWDRLGEQYF.

This clone was counted once. The gene calls are TRBV6-5 and TRBJ1-1; D gene unclear. The V gene lost 5 bases and the J gene lost 5 bases, with 15 bases spanning the gap. From germline, CDR1 is MNHEY and CDR2 SVGAGI. This CDR3 has 14 amino acids. CDR3 nucleotides: TGTGCCAGCAGTCCCGATCCGCGGGGTACTGAAGCTTTCTTT. As protein: CASSPDPRGTEAFF.

Only one count was recorded for this clone. This chain joins TRBV30 and TRBJ1-1; 7 nucleotides line up with TRBD1. The CDR3 extends over 14 amino acids. Per germline, CDR1 GTSNPN and CDR2 SVGIG (reference sequence). V shed 3 bases and J 8 bases; nucleotides not matched to a gene: 12. The CDR3 sequence: CAWRTGARWDEAFF. CDR3 DNA sequence: TGTGCCTGGAGAACAGGGGCGAGATGGGACGAAGCTTTCTTT. Based on the CDR3 plus reference TRBV30 and TRBJ1-1, the full variable domain is SQTIHQWPATLVQPVGSPLSLECTVEGTSNPNLYWYRQAAGRGLQLLFYSVGIGQISSEVPQNLSASRPQDRQFILSSKKLLLSDSGFYLCAWRTGARWDEAFFGQGTRLTVV.

This clone turned up a few times. The J gene is TRBJ1-1, the V gene TRBV4-1; D is unresolved. Deletions cut 7 bases from V and 1 base from J, with 13 bases between. This CDR3 is built from 14 residues. Germline CDR1 reads MGHRA; CDR2 reads YSYEKL. In nucleotides, the CDR3 is TGCGCCAGCACCGACCGGGGAGGGAACACTGAAGCTTTCTTT. This codes for CASTDRGGNTEAFF.